Presented here are 15 T cell receptor beta chains from one specimen sequenced in a study of blood T cell repertoires in COVID-19. Generated by immunoSEQ multiplex PCR, the TCRdb table keeps only in-frame clones and is missing some. The table shows approximately 77,000 clones, with 80% occurring only once. Source material: peripheral blood. The receptors shown here come from a woman aged 70-85 years with acute or convalescent COVID-19.

The J gene is TRBJ1-1, the V gene TRBV7-9; unclear D gene. Trimming took off 5 bases at V and 5 bases at J, with 12 bases between the two ends. Germline CDR1 and CDR2: SEHNR and FQNEAQ (reference sequence). The CDR3 runs 13 residues. DNA of the CDR3: TGTGCCAGCAGCATTCCCCCGGGGACTGAAGCTTTCTTT. This sequence encodes CASSIPPGTEAFF.

V usage is TRBV6-5 and J usage is TRBJ2-1; D possibly corresponds to TRBD2 (5 bases). Trimming stripped 6 bases from V and 5 bases from J, with 14 bases between. This CDR3 has 14 amino acids. CDR1 and CDR2 from the germline V gene are MNHEY and SVGAGI. This chain's CDR3 is CASRRAALNNEQFF. In DNA form, the CDR3 reads TGTGCCAGCAGGAGAGCGGCGTTGAACAATGAGCAGTTCTTC.

This rearrangement joins TRBV3-1 (or the pseudogene TRBV3-2) to TRBJ1-4, with 9 positions matching TRBD1. The germline CDR1 and CDR2 sequences are LGHDT and YNNKEL (reference sequence). Germline trimming cut 1 base from V and 4 bases from J; bases unmatched to any gene: 4. This CDR3 has 16 amino acids. CDR3 in amino acids: CASSQAQTGGNEKLFF. The CDR3 nucleotides read TGTGCCAGCAGCCAAGCCCAGACAGGGGGTAATGAAAAACTGTTTTTT.

The genes are TRBV21-1 and TRBJ1-1; the DNA was not compared with TRBD1, the D call given in the table. TRBV21-1 represents a pseudogene. CDR3 length equals 18 residues. CDR3 amino acids: CASSKDVGQGDLNTEAFF. CDR3 nucleotide sequence: TGTGCCAGCAGCAAAGATGTGGGACAGGGGGATCTGAACACTGAAGCTTTCTTT.

Only one count was recorded for this clone. The chain employs TRBV19 and TRBJ1-1; D not resolved. The CDR3 has 15 residues. Germline loops: CDR1 LNHDA, CDR2 SQIVND (reference sequence). The germline V and J ends were trimmed by 0 bases and 5 bases, with 13 bases remaining between them. The CDR3 reads CASSIDGEGQTEAFF. CDR3 DNA sequence: TGTGCCAGTAGTATAGATGGGGAGGGTCAAACTGAAGCTTTCTTT.

The V gene is TRBV7-3, the J gene TRBJ2-3; 7 bases are a match to TRBD2. Per the germline V gene, CDR1 is SGHTA and CDR2 is FQGTGA. V was clipped by 2 bases and J by 7 bases; unmatched bases: 6. This CDR3 is built from 14 residues. This CDR3 is CASSLEMGGNTQYF. As DNA, the CDR3 is TGTGCCAGCAGCTTAGAAATGGGGGGGAATACGCAGTATTTT.

The V and J genes are TRBV19 and TRBJ1-1; tentative D call: TRBD1 (5 bases). Germline V gene data show CDR1 as LNHDA and CDR2 as SQIVND (reference sequence). Trimming took off 5 bases at V and 4 bases at J, with 8 bases between the two ends. The length of the CDR3 is 12 residues. The CDR3 region has the DNA TGTGCCAGTAGTCGAAGGGGCACTGAAGCTTTCTTT. Amino acids: CASSRRGTEAFF. Combining the CDR3 with reference TRBV19 and TRBJ1-1 gives the whole variable domain DGGITQSPKYLFRKEGQNVTLSCEQNLNHDAMYWYRQDPGQGLRLIYYSQIVNDFQKGDIAEGYSVSREKKESFPLTVTSAQKNPTAFYLCASSRRGTEAFFGQGTRLTVV.

This clone was detected only once. This sequence joins TRBV3-1 (or the pseudogene TRBV3-2) and TRBJ1-2; D may be TRBD1 (5 bases). This CDR3 spans 13 amino acids. The V and J ends lost 3 bases and 4 bases respectively, with 9 bases between them. CDR1 is LGHDT and CDR2 is YNNKEL in the germline V gene (reference sequence). Here the CDR3 reads CASSQGRGYGYTF. CDR3 DNA: TGTGCCAGCAGCCAGGGGAGGGGCTATGGCTACACCTTC.

This chain uses TRBV25-1 with TRBJ1-3; 9 nucleotides line up with TRBD1. This CDR3 comprises 14 residues. Germline V gene data show CDR1 as MGHDK and CDR2 as SYGVNS. The junction had 8 bases not matched to a gene; V was cut back by 7 bases and J by 7 bases. The CDR3 nucleotides are TGTGCCAGCAAGGGACAGGGAGGGCCGAACACCATATATTTT. It encodes CASKGQGGPNTIYF.

V usage is TRBV9 and J usage is TRBJ1-4, with 7 bases aligning to TRBD1. J lost 0 bases, V lost 3 bases, and 2 bases had no gene match. The germline V gene encodes CDR1 SGDLS and CDR2 YYNGEE. This CDR3 has 15 amino acids. For the CDR3, the DNA is TGTGCCAGCAGCGGACAGGGATCAACTAATGAAAAACTGTTTTTT. It codes for CASSGQGSTNEKLFF. The whole variable domain, remainder taken from reference TRBV9 and TRBJ1-4, is DSGVTQTPKHLITATGQRVTLRCSPRSGDLSVYWYQQSLDQGLQFLIQYYNGEERAKGNILERFSAQQFPDLHSELNLSSLELGDSALYFCASSGQGSTNEKLFFGSGTQLSVL.

This chain links TRBV27 with TRBJ1-2; 7 nucleotides align to TRBD1. Trimming took 2 bases from V and 2 from J; bases not matched to a gene: 8. This CDR3 comprises 16 residues. Germline CDR1 and CDR2: MNHEY and SMNVEV (reference sequence). As DNA, the CDR3 is TGTGCCAGCAGTTTAGCATGGGACAGAGAAAACTATGGCTACACCTTC. Its protein is CASSLAWDRENYGYTF.

The gene calls are TRBV7-9 and TRBJ2-3; D possibly corresponds to TRBD1 (6 bases). CDR3 length: 18 amino acids. Germline CDR1 SEHNR, CDR2 FQNEAQ (reference sequence). V shed 4 bases and J shed 3 bases, with 23 bases lying between them. Here the CDR3 reads CASSSLTRRQDVTDTQYF. CDR3 DNA sequence: TGTGCCAGCAGCTCGCTTACAAGACGACAGGACGTGACAGATACGCAGTATTTT.

This chain joins TRBV29-1 and TRBJ2-1; 11 bases line up with TRBD2. This CDR3 spans 16 amino acids. CDR1 SQVTM and CDR2 ANQGSEA come from the germline V gene. Trimming removed 1 base from V and 4 bases from J; junction bases left unmatched: 6. CDR3 nucleotides: TGCAGCGTTGAAGGACTACTAGCGGGGGAGTACAATGAGCAGTTCTTC. Protein sequence: CSVEGLLAGEYNEQFF.

The chain joins TRBV25-1 to TRBJ2-7, with 8 bases that match TRBD2. V dropped 2 bases and J dropped 9; count of bases not matched to a gene: 21. CDR1 MGHDK and CDR2 SYGVNS come from the germline V gene. The CDR3 has 18 residues. The DNA for the CDR3 is TGTGCCAGCAGTGAACCGGGGTGGCCTAGCGGGCTAACGAGAGGGCAGTACTTC. It specifies CASSEPGWPSGLTRGQYF.

This sequence joins TRBV2 and TRBJ1-5, with D possibly matching TRBD1 (5 bases). Trimming stripped 7 bases from V and 4 bases from J, with 11 bases between. The CDR3 loop spans 13 amino acids. Germline loops: CDR1 SNHLY, CDR2 FYNNEI. The CDR3, as DNA: TGTGCCAGCATCAGGGAGGTGAATCAGCCCCAGCATTTT. This gives the protein CASIREVNQPQHF.